This T cell receptor (beta chain) stems from a study of blood T cell repertoires in COVID-19. Looking at the study overall: Collection of acute and convalescent COVID-19 samples took place in the United States, Italy and Spain. PBMCs, B-cell-depleted T cells, or T cells were the source of the cDNA or gDNA that made up the material.

V dropped 6 bases and J dropped 4 bases, with 15 bases sitting between them. The V gene's germline CDR1 is MDHEN and CDR2 SYDVKM. There are 15 residues in the CDR3. The table came from immunoSEQ multiplex PCR; TCRdb's copy has only in-frame clones and leaves some out. This sample has about 220,000 clones, with roughly 88% found just once. This receptor was taken from a woman aged 45-60 years with acute COVID-19. V is TRBV28 and J is TRBJ1-4, with D perhaps TRBD1 (5 bases). Sequenced sample: PBMCs or T cells enriched from blood (not recorded which). CDR3 in amino acids: CASSTPQGYNEKLFF. DNA of the CDR3: TGTGCCAGCAGCACCCCCCAGGGATATAATGAAAAACTGTTTTTT.